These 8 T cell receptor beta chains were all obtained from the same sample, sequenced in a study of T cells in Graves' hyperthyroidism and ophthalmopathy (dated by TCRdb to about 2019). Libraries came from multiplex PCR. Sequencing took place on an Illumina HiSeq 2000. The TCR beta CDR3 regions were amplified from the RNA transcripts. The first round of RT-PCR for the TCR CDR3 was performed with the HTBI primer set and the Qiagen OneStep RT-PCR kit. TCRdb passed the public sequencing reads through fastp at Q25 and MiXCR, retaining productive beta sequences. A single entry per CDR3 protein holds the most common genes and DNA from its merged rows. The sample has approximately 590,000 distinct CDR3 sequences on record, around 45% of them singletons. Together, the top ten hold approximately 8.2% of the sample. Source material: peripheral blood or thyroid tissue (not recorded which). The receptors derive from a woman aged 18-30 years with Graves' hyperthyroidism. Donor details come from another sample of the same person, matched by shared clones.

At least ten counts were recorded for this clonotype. CDR3 in DNA: TGTGCCAGCAGTAACCCAGGGGCGCGAGGCTACACCTTC. Residues: CASSNPGARGYTF. V usage is TRBV2 and J usage is TRBJ1-2; TRBD1 is a possible D gene (6 bases). This CDR3 comprises 13 residues. Germline V lookup: CDR1 SNHLY, CDR2 FYNNEI. Trimming cost V 5 bases and J 8 bases, with 15 bases left between them.

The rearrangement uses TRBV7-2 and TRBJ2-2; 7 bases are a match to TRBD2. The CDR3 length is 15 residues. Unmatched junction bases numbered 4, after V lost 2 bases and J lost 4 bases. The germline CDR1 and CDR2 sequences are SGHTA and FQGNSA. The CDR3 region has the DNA TGTGCCAGCAGCTTAACTAGCGAACCCACCGGGGAGCTGTTTTTT. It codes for CASSLTSEPTGELFF.

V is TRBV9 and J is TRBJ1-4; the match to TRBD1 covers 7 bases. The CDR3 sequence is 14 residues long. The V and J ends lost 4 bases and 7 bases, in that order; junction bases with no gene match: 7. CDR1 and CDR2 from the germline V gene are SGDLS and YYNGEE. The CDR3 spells CASSPGGGPEKLFF. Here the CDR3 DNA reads TGTGCCAGCAGCCCAGGAGGGGGCCCTGAAAAACTGTTTTTT.

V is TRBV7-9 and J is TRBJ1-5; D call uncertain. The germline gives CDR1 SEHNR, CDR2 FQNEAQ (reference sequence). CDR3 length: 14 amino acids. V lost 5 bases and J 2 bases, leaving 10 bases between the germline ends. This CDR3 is CASSATVGNQPQHF. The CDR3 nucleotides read TGTGCCAGCAGCGCAACCGTTGGCAATCAGCCCCAGCATTTT.

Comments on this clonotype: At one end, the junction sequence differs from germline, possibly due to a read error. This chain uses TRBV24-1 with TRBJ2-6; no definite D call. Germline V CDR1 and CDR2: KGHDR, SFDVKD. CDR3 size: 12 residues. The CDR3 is CASQPWANGLTF. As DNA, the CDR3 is TGTGCCAGCCAACCGTGGGCCAACGGCCTGACTTTC.

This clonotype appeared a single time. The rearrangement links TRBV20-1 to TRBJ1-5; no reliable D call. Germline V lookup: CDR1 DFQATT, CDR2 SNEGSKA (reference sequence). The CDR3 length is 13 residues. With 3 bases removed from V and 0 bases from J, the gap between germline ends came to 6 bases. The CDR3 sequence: CSARANSNQPQHF. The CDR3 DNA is TGCAGTGCTAGGGCCAATAGCAATCAGCCCCAGCATTTT.

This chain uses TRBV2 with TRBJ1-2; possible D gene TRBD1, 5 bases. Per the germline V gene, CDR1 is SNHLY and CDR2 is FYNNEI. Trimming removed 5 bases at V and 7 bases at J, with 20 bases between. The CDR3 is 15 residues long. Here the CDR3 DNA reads TGTGCCAGCAGTTATTCGTATTGGCAGGGTGGTGGCTACACCTTC. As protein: CASSYSYWQGGGYTF.

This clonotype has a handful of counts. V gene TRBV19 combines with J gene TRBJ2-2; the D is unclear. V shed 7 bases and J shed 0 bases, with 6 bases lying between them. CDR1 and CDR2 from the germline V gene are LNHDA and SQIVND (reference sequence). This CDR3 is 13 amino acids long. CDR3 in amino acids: CASTATNTGELFF. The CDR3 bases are TGTGCCAGTACCGCGACGAACACCGGGGAGCTGTTTTTT.